Here is one T cell receptor beta chain with its context. This clonotype appeared a few times. Its antigen is unknown. Since a much larger clone is just one base distant, this may be a read error. These data come from a study of glioma-infiltrating T cells listed by TCRdb under 2016. In the study overall: TCR alpha- and beta-chain repertoires were sequenced from glioma tissue, non-neoplastic brain tissue and matched peripheral blood mononuclear cells. To gauge divergence between tissue and blood T-cell populations, every tissue-infiltrating repertoire was compared against the peripheral blood repertoire from the same patient. The paired cohort comprised three low-grade glioma patients, about 8 primary glioblastoma patients and three non-glioma patients contributing non-neoplastic brain tissue.

Paper-wide results and their limitations: Only a very small number of CDR3 sequences turned up in both tissue and blood, a result put down to high CDR3 diversity combined with limited sampling. VJ-independent divergence between tissue and blood was found to be below expectation in non-neoplastic patients but above expectation in all gliomas, particularly low-grade gliomas. Group comparisons rested on small numbers: three non-neoplastic, three low-grade glioma and eight glioblastoma patients.

Trimmed from V: 7 bases; trimmed from J: 5 bases; junction bases lacking a gene match: 4. The germline V gene provides CDR1 MDHEN and CDR2 SYDVKM. Including cysteine and phenylalanine, the CDR3 has 14 amino acids. Of all the DNA, just the CDR3 is kept, 42 bases in frame from base 1. TCR alpha and beta CDR3 regions were amplified with the iRepertoire nested amplicon-rescue multiplex PCR (arm-PCR) platform from RNA. One-step reverse transcription and amplification used about 95-400 ng of tissue mRNA or PBMC total RNA as input. Following bead purification, Illumina adapters were added by a secondary multiplex PCR, and the libraries were gel-purified between 200 and 400 bp. The libraries contained internal 6-nucleotide barcodes that were used for demultiplexing. Libraries were sequenced on an Illumina MiSeq with 2x220 or 2x250 nucleotide paired-end reads. From the authors' description of their analysis: Paired reads were merged using FLASH 1.2.11 and aligned with BWA-MEM to the GRCh37 human genome, and TRA and TRB reads were then extracted. An IMGT-derived reference of cassette sequences and CDR3 motifs, with pseudogenes included, was used for V and J assignment. Three-frame translation of reads was performed, and productive CDR3s were defined as those with a C...FGXG motif and no stop codons. Unique combinations of V-J cassette pair and CDR3 amino acid sequence were defined as clonotypes. Hamming distance filtering was applied to reads, with thresholds set by the sequence error rate of each sample in mapped regions. Clones were called with MiXCR by TCRdb after fastp trimmed the public reads at Q25, and only in-frame beta chains were retained. A single entry per CDR3 protein holds the most common genes and DNA from its merged rows. The V and J calls and clone size come from TCRdb's table, not from the authors' own analysis. Recorded for this sample are some 160,000 distinct CDR3 sequences; over 40% of them occurred a single time. The ten largest account for 5.2% of the sample.

The TCR was taken from a human donor with low-grade glioma or glioblastoma, undergoing nonglioma brain surgery, or in good health (not recorded which). The sequencing input was glioma tissue, nonneoplastic brain tissue, or PBMCs (not recorded which). The sequence links TRBV28 to TRBJ1-6; a stretch of 8 junction bases matches TRBD1. The nucleotide sequence reads TGTGCCAGCATGAAGACAGGGGATAATTCACCCCTCCACTTT. This translates into CASMKTGDNSPLHF.